Listed here is a single T cell receptor (beta chain). Its cognate antigen has yet to be identified. Possible read error: a much larger clone is one base away. In the paper's terms, the time point label means: patch test 1, 2 weeks after DPC sensitization. The treatment or condition label on this specimen signifies: therapeutic diphenylcyclopropenone sensitization with weekly scalp DPC. Blood at each patch-test visit was drawn before the patch test was applied. To be eligible, patients had to be aged 18 to 70, diagnosed with alopecia and judged suitable for DPC therapy, while pregnant patients were excluded. Total RNA was isolated from unfractionated whole blood collected in Tempus Blood RNA tubes. The germline V gene encodes CDR1 LGHNA and CDR2 YNFKEQ. The CDR3 spans 17 residues, from the cysteine through the phenylalanine. Kept here is only the CDR3 DNA, which spans 51 bases and is read in frame from base 1.

Preparation of the library involved RACE. TCRdb lists the instrument as NextSeq 500. Library preparation attached unique molecular identifiers to individual cDNA molecules for quantitative, reproducible TCR counting. For every blood RNA sample, sequencing covered both the TCR alpha and TCR beta chains. On the study's bioinformatics: The median number of TCRs per sample was approximately 96,000, ranging from roughly 23,224 to 690,600. V, J and CDR3 annotation of the TCR reads was carried out using the Decombinator software suite. For PS versus PT1 abundance plots, all samples were subsampled to the same number of TCRs (28,000). Expanded TCRs were defined as absent before sensitization and observed at least eight times at the 2-week time point. The public reads were quality trimmed at Q25 with fastp and then assembled into clones with MiXCR by TCRdb, keeping productive beta chains. For every CDR3 protein sequence, its rows merge into one entry that carries the most common genes and DNA. TCRdb, not the authors, supplied the V and J calls. Recorded for this sample are roughly 360,000 distinct CDR3 sequences; approximately 5% of them occurred a single time. The ten largest clones take up 2% to 2.5% of the sample.

This sample was included in a study of human T cells and chemical hapten exposure (dated by TCRdb to about 2021). As for the study more broadly: For sensitization, 2% DPC in acetone was applied to a roughly 2 cm by roughly 2 cm area of upper inner arm skin. Patients additionally received weekly therapeutic DPC doses to the scalp throughout the approximately 22-week study period. Patch testing on the upper back used Finn chambers containing 0.01% DPC, with scoring done after 6 days according to International Contact Dermatitis Research Group standards. The mostly female patient cohort included alopecia areata with under or over 50% scalp involvement, alopecia totalis and alopecia universalis. The libraries were sequenced as a pool, and the TCR yield per sample differed mostly because of small variations in library volumes within the pool. The study tracked peripheral blood TCR repertoire changes in vivo during primary and secondary sensitization to the hapten diphenylcyclopropenone (DPC) in alopecia patients. Blood samples were taken from patients before sensitization (week 0) and then at 2, 6 and about 24 weeks after DPC sensitization. About 29 alopecia patients gave blood for TCR sequencing at one to four time points (pre-sensitization, 2, 6 and 24 weeks).

Study-wide conclusions, independent of this receptor: Significantly more large CDR3 similarity clusters were formed by expanded TCRs than by pre-sensitization or healthy control sets, consistent with antigen-driven responses. After repeated subsampling, changes were observed in the strength of the expansion versus patch-test correlation and in the threshold at which the correlation became significant. Because all patients had alopecia, a presumed autoimmune disease, the immune response of the patients might differ from that of healthy individuals. DPC sensitization did not change the number of TCRs with a frequency above 1 in 1000, and there was no evidence of changes in global repertoire structure. The number of PT1 expanded TCRs positively correlated with patch test score, significant at thresholds 8, 16 and 32 but not 4.

The sequence came from a woman in her forties or fifties with alopecia areata. Some clones in this sample may be carry-over from other donors' samples. The receptor chain draws on TRBV4-2 and TRBJ2-5, and 10 junction bases match TRBD2. Material: whole blood, obtained in connection with sensitization to the hapten diphenylcyclopropenone (DPC). The CDR3 region has the sequence CPSSQANSGGGQETQYF. At the DNA level, the sequence is TGTCCCAGCAGCCAAGCTAACAGCGGGGGGGGTCAAGAGACCCAGTACTTC.